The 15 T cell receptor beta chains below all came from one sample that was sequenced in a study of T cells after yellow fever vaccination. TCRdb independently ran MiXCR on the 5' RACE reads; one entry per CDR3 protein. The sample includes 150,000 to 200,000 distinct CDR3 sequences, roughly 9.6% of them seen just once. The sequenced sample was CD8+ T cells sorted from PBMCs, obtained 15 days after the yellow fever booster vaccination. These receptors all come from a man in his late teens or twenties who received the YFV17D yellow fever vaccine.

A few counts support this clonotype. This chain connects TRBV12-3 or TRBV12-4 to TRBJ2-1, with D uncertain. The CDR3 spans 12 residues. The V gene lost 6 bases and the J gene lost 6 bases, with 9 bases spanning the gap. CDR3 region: CASRILANEQFF. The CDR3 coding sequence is TGTGCCAGCAGAATATTAGCCAATGAGCAGTTCTTC.

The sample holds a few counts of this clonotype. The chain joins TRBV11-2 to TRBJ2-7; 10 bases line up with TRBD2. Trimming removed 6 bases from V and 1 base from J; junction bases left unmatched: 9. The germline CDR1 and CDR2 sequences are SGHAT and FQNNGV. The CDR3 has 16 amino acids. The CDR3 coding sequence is TGTGCCAGCAGTCTCCTTGGACTAGCGGCATCCTACGAGCAGTACTTC. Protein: CASSLLGLAASYEQYF.

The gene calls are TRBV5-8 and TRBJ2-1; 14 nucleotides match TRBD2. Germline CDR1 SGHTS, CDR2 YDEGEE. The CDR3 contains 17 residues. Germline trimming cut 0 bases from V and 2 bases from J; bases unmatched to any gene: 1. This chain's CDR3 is CASSLGTSGGTYNEQFF. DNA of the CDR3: TGTGCCAGCAGCTTGGGGACTAGCGGGGGGACCTACAATGAGCAGTTCTTC.

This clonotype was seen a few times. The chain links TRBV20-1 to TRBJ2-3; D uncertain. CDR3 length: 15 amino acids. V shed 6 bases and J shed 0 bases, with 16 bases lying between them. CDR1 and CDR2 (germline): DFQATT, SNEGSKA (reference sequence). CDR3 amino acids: CSAAYSQQSTDTQYF. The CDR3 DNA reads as TGCAGTGCCGCTTACTCCCAGCAGAGCACAGATACGCAGTATTTT.

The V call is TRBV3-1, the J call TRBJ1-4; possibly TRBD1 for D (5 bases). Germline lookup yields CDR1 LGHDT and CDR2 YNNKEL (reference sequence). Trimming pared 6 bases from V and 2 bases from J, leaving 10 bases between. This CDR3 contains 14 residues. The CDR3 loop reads CASRGVPTNEKLFF. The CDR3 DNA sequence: TGTGCCAGCAGAGGGGTCCCCACTAATGAAAAACTGTTTTTT.

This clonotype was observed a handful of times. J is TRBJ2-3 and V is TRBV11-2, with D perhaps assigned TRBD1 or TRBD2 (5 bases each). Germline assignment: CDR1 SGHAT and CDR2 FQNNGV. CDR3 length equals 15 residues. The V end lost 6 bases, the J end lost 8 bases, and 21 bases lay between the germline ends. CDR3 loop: CASSSSQRGRGTQYF. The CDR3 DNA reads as TGTGCCAGCAGTTCTTCCCAACGGGGACGCGGTACGCAGTATTTT.

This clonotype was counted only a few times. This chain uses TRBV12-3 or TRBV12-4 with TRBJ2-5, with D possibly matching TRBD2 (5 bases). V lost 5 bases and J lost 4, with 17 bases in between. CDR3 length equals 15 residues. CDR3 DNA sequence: TGTGCCAGCAGTCCTAGCCGATCTATCGGAGAGACCCAGTACTTC. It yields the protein CASSPSRSIGETQYF.

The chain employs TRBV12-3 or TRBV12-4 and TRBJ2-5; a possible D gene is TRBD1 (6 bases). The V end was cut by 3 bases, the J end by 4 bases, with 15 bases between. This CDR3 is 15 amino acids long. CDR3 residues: CASSLGAYEGETQYF. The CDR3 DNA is TGTGCCAGCAGTTTGGGGGCGTATGAGGGAGAGACCCAGTACTTC.

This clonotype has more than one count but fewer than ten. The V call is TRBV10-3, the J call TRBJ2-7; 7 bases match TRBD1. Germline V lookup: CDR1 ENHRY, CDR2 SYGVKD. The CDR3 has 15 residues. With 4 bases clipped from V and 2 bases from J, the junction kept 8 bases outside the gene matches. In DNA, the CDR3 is TGTGCCATCAGTGGCGGACAGGTGCCCGCCTACGAGCAGTACGTC. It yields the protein CAISGGQVPAYEQYV.

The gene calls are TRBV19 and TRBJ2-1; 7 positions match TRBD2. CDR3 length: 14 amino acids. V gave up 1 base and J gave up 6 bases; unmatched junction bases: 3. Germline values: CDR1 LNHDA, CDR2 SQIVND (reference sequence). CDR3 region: CASSIGPGGNEQFF. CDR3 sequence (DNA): TGTGCCAGTAGTATAGGGCCGGGGGGCAATGAGCAGTTCTTC.

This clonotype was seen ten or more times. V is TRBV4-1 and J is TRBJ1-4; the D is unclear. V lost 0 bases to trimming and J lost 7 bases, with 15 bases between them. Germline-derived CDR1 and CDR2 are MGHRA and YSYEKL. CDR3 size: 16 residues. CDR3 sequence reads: CASSQDQGSWGEKLFF. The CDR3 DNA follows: TGCGCCAGCAGCCAAGATCAAGGGTCCTGGGGTGAAAAACTGTTTTTT.

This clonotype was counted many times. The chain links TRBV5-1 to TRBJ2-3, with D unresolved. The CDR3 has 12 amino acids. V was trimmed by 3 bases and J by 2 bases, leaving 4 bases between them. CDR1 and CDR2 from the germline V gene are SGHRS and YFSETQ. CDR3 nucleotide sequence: TGCGCCAGCAGCTACAACACAGATACGCAGTATTTT. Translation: CASSYNTDTQYF. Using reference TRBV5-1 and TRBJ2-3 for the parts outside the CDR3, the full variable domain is KAGVTQTPRYLIKTRGQQVTLSCSPISGHRSVSWYQQTPGQGLQFLFEYFSETQRNKGNFPGRFSGRQFSNSRSEMNVSTLELGDSALYLCASSYNTDTQYFGPGTRLTVL.

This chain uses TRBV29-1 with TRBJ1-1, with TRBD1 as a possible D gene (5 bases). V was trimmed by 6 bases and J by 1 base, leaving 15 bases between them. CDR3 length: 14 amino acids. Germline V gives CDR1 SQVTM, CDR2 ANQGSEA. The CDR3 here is CSVKPGRGNTEAFF. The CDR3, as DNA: TGCAGCGTCAAGCCGGGACGGGGGAACACTGAAGCTTTCTTT. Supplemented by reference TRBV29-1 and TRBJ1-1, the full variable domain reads SAVISQKPSRDICQRGTSLTIQCQVDSQVTMMFWYRQQPGQSLTLIATANQGSEATYESGFVIDKFPISRPNLTFSTLTVSNMSPEDSSIYLCSVKPGRGNTEAFFGQGTRLTVV.

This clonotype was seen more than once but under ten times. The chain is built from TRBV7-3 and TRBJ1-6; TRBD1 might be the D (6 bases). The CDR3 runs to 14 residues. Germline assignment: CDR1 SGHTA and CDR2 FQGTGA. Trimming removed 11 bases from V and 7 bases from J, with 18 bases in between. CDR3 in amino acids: CAYHGGQENSPLHF. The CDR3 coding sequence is TGTGCCTACCACGGGGGACAAGAAAATTCACCCCTCCACTTT.

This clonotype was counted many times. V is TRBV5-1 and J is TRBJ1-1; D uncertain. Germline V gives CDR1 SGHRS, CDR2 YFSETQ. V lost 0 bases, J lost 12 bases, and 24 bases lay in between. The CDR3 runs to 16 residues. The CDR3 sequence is CASSLARGERVVGTFF. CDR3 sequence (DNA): TGCGCCAGCAGCTTGGCACGGGGAGAGAGGGTCGTGGGTACTTTCTTT.